This is a list of T cell receptor beta chains from one sample in a study of T cell responses to AZD1222 COVID-19 vaccine. Assay: immunoSEQ multiplex PCR; the TCRdb copy retains only in-frame clones and omits some. The repertoire holds some 130,000 clones, with 80% to 90% as singletons. The sequencing used peripheral blood, collected on day 0 of AZD1222 vaccination. The origin of the receptors is an adult in good health. Each CDR3 is given without its conserved first and last residue. Each record gives: V gene, J gene, CDR3 protein.

TRBV28	TRBJ1-3	ATLGGLGNTIY
TRBV10-3	TRBJ2-7	AIRSRGLLGEQY
TRBV9	TRBJ2-3	ASSVVGLDTDTQY
TRBV7-3	TRBJ2-5	ASSLLGRGTAETQY
TRBV7-3	TRBJ2-5	ASSRGHTETQY
TRBV7-2	TRBJ1-3	ASSPHGNTIY
TRBV6-2/TRBV6-3	TRBJ2-7	ASSFVPTLGFYEQY
TRBV28	TRBJ2-4	ASRGEGLAKNIQY
TRBV15	TRBJ2-1	ATSSQQGNEQF
TRBV30	TRBJ1-1	AWSGNRGVNTEAF
TRBV28	TRBJ2-6	ASSPRQGAGANVLT
TRBV28	TRBJ1-2	ASSPTDPIGYT
TRBV7-2	TRBJ1-3	ASSLLGGPSSGNTIY
TRBV7-2	TRBJ1-2	ASSRGTGGFDGYT
TRBV11-2	TRBJ1-2	ASSDRAVGLGGYT
TRBV5-1	TRBJ1-1	ASSWGNTEAF
TRBV27	TRBJ2-2	ASSSRGAGELF
TRBV7-9	TRBJ1-2	ASSLVDQNYGYT
TRBV9	TRBJ2-7	ASSRDRDYEQY
TRBV6-1	TRBJ1-2	ASSESGGAPLDYGYT
TRBV7-2	TRBJ1-5	ASSLWGGLYSNQPQH
TRBV5-1	TRBJ1-3	ASSLTGGYGNTIY
TRBV7-2	TRBJ2-3	ASSLARHTDTQY
TRBV3-1/TRBV3-2	TRBJ1-3	ASSQVWGSGNTIY
TRBV28	TRBJ2-3	ASIDTRRGNVDTQY
TRBV5-4	TRBJ2-2	ASSTRTPGQAGELF
TRBV11-3	TRBJ2-3	ASTKDSMGDTQY
TRBV27	TRBJ1-2	ATSQGGLGYT
TRBV3-1/TRBV3-2	TRBJ1-4	ASSRVLGLANEKLF
TRBV2	TRBJ2-3	ASTPPRGYGSTDTQY
TRBV29-1	TRBJ1-2	STLGSGYT
TRBV19	TRBJ1-2	ASSYLTGKSLGYGYT